This T cell receptor (beta chain) was sequenced in a study of long-term antiretroviral therapy in people with HIV (dated by TCRdb to between 2021 and 2024). At the level of the whole study: The earliest samples were collected about a decade before the 2015 WHO recommendation for immediate ART, when ART was typically delayed until CD4 counts fell. This retrospective serial study examined whether starting ART and sustained HIV suppression were associated with changes in the composition and diversity of the TRB repertoire in peripheral blood. Among the approximately 30 participants with HIV, about a dozen were female. No cross-contamination during QIAcube processing was shown when test extractions of a monoclonal T-cell line were performed alongside approximately 32 polyclonal samples. A total of 192 cryopreserved PBMC samples were contributed to the cohort by 30 adults with confirmed HIV infection, with samples collected serially over a mean of around 6 years (range 1-12). The paper as a whole reports these results and caveats: Because PBMC availability was limited, only the TCR beta chain was sequenced, with no alpha chain pairing. Inferences about post-ART repertoire changes are limited because no data were available on ART adherence, viral resistance or therapy changes. The samples span the years 2004 to 2017, and the ART regimens used may be less effective than current regimens. The repertoire was dominated across all time points by expanded TRB clones identified before ART initiation, although this dominance was seen to fluctuate and to decrease in many PLHIV after ART. Starting ART was linked to a significant rise in TRB diversity, yet even with long-term ART the diversity remained significantly lower than in transplant donor controls. Unsorted PBMC were profiled instead of sorted CD4+ and CD8+ T cells because pre-ART samples had limited cell numbers. HIV repertoires had narrower CDR3 length ranges than controls, and the network structure suggested an antigen-experienced repertoire that shifted only slightly toward naive after ART.

To be included, a participant needed at least one PBMC sample from before ART initiation plus at least two post-ART samples. Treatment was received in the United States of America by all participants with HIV. Cryopreserved samples of about 0.95-11 million PBMC were thawed and washed before DNA extraction. At the time of the earliest PBMC sample for each participant with HIV, ages ranged from roughly 20 to 54 years. Per participant, PBMC samples came from 1-4 timepoints prior to ART initiation and 2-8 timepoints following ART initiation, for a median of 7 samples. For every participant, serial HIV viral load, CD4+ T-cell count, ART history and demographic data were obtained. Genomic DNA was extracted from unsorted PBMC with a Qiagen kit on a QIAcube, processed in batches of 12 samples. The immunoSEQ hsTCRB v3.0 assay was used at survey level resolution to sequence the TRB variable region. The targeted TRB sequencing depth was roughly 40,000-55,000 T-cell genomes per sample. Pooled TRB libraries were sequenced on an Illumina MiSeq with a v3 150-cycle kit. As for the authors' bioinformatics: Repertoire analysis ran in R within a reproducible Nextflow workflow covering QC, data transformation and analysis. Custom analyses were implemented in LymphoSeq2, an R package for AIRR-Seq data exploration. A handful of samples that produced fewer than 5000 total TRB sequences were removed, so some 190 HIV repertoires were analyzed. Of the 188 retained HIV repertoires, about 61 were collected before and roughly 130 after ART initiation. Repertoires were downsampled to 5000 TRB nucleotide sequences, with summary statistics averaged over 100 downsampling iterations. Only TRB sequences with CDR3 regions of at least seven amino acids were retained for analysis. A Shannon entropy-derived clonality score and the Gini coefficient were used to measure diversity. In repertoire networks, the top 5000 CDR3 amino acid sequences were linked whenever an edit distance of one separated two sequences. For TRB CDR3 amino acid sequences, GLIPH2 was used to predict antigen specificity groups and MHC restriction. CDR3 amino acid sequences were matched against VDJdb and McPAS-TCR to flag known CMV, EBV, HIV or tissue antigen associations. Pre-ART, post-ART and control groups were compared with Wilcoxon signed-rank tests and Holm-Bonferroni correction. The immuneACCESS repertoire file appears here via TCRdb, limited to in-frame rearrangements. These files lack a portion of the clones; in checked studies, under half of the deficit traces to unresolved V genes, and the cause of the others is not known. The V and J calls and clone size are taken from that table; D and trimming were inferred from the DNA. The sample table contains some 25,000 clones; only one count was recorded for around 83% of them. The top ten clones comprise 2% to 2.5% of the sample.

Note on this clone: It has no known antigen specificity. No much larger clone exists at a distance of one base, and base qualities are not known.

At the junction V is shortened by 6 bases and J by 5 bases, with 25 bases in between. The CDR3, cysteine through phenylalanine, is 17 amino acids long. This entry keeps only the CDR3 DNA: 51 bases, framed from base 1. The germline V gene gives CDR1 as MDHEN and CDR2 as SYDVKM. The chain uses TRBV28 and TRBJ1-1; a weak D assignment points to TRBD1 (5 bases agree). This TCR came from a man aged 50 or older with HIV. Material: unsorted PBMCs, obtained 3 years after starting antiretroviral therapy. In nucleotides, the sequence is TGTGCCAGCAGGACTCTCCGGGACCTCGTCCGAGGGACTGAAGCTTTCTTT. This is translated as CASRTLRDLVRGTEAFF.